This T cell receptor (beta chain) was identified in a study of identical twins. The sample holds many counts of this clonotype. TCRdb independently ran MiXCR on the 5' RACE reads; one entry per CDR3 protein. The repertoire holds fewer than 250,000 distinct CDR3 sequences, with 7.5% as singletons. The CDR3 is made up of 15 amino acids. Looked up from germline, CDR1 is SNHLY and CDR2 is FYNNEI. V lost 0 bases and J 1 base, leaving 9 bases between the germline ends. These data were likewise used in another study, on yellow fever vaccine responses in identical twins.

The V call is TRBV2, the J call TRBJ1-1; D is uncertain. The TCR originated in a woman aged 18-29 years in good health. Source material: CD8+ T cells sorted from blood. CDR3 DNA sequence: TGTGCCAGCAGTGAAGCGTCCTGGGAGAACACTGAAGCTTTCTTT. Translation: CASSEASWENTEAFF.